This T cell receptor (beta chain) emerged from a study of radiotherapy plus CTLA-4 blockade in lung cancer. Study background: Of all patients, more than 15% responded objectively and about 30% showed disease control. Study results and limitations: Expansion in blood of tumor-derived TCR clones was seen after radiotherapy plus ipilimumab.

Participants had chemo-refractory metastatic non-small-cell lung cancer and were treated with focal radiation plus ipilimumab CTLA-4 blockade. TCRdb's table, derived via immunoSEQ multiplex PCR, lists solely in-frame clones and lacks some. Of fewer than 50,000 clones in the sample, 86% were seen once. Comment on this clone: No antigen is known for it.

The germline CDR1 and CDR2 sequences are MDHEN and SYDVKM. CDR3 length: 15 amino acids. V was pared by 5 bases and J by 7 bases, with 17 bases between. This TCR was recovered from a human donor with non-small cell lung cancer whose response to radiotherapy plus ipilimumab could not be evaluated. The source was peripheral blood, collected from a patient treated with radiotherapy plus ipilimumab. The chain couples TRBV28 to TRBJ2-2; D is possibly TRBD2 (6 bases). The CDR3 is CASSPRGGIIGELFF. CDR3 nucleotide sequence: TGTGCCAGCAGTCCCCGTGGAGGGATAATCGGGGAGCTGTTTTTT. The whole variable domain, remainder taken from reference TRBV28 and TRBJ2-2, is DVKVTQSSRYLVKRTGEKVFLECVQDMDHENMFWYRQDPGLGLRLIYFSYDVKMKEKGDIPEGYSVSREKKERFSLILESASTNQTSMYLCASSPRGGIIGELFFGEGSRLTVL.